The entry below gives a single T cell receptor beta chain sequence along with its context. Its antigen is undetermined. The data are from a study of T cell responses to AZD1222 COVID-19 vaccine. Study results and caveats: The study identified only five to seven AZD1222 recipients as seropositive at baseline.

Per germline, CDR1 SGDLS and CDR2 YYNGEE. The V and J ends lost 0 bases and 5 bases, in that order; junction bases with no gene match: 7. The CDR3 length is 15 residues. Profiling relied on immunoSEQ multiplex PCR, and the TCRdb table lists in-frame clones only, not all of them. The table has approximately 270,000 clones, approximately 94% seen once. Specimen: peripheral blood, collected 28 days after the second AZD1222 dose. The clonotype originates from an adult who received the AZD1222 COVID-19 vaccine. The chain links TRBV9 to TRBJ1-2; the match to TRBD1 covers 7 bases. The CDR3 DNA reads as TGTGCCAGCAGCGTAGAGGCAGGGGGGACGTATGGCTACACCTTC. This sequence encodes CASSVEAGGTYGYTF.